A few counts support the clone carrying this T cell receptor beta chain. No antigen is known for it. The authors made TCR beta libraries by quantitative 5'-RACE with molecular barcodes. TCRdb used MiXCR to reprocess the 5' RACE reads, holding one entry per CDR3 protein. The sample contains some 840,000 distinct CDR3 sequences, approximately 10% of which appear only once. Germline lookup yields CDR1 SGHVS and CDR2 FNYEAQ. CDR3 length: 15 amino acids. V shed 7 bases and J 0 bases; nucleotides not matched to a gene: 8. These data are taken from a study of CD8 T cells in ankylosing spondylitis. Findings of the study overall: Matched ankylosing spondylitis synovial fluid reportedly contained a significantly enriched population of disease-linked clones. A motif of 7 to 9 highly homologous TCR beta variants was seen as apparently characteristic of ankylosing spondylitis blood.

The sequence was collected from a male donor with ankylosing spondylitis. The rearrangement joins TRBV7-6 to TRBJ2-7; 8 bases align to TRBD2. The sequencing sample was made of blood, either unsorted or a sorted T cell fraction (not recorded which). The CDR3, as DNA: TGTGCCAGCACCGTCCGGGCGGGAGGCTCCTACGAGCAGTACTTC. Translated, it gives CASTVRAGGSYEQYF.